Given below is one T cell receptor beta chain in context. The data originate from a study of blood T cell repertoires in COVID-19. This CDR3 spans 15 amino acids. V lost 6 bases and J 0 bases, leaving 12 bases between the germline ends. Germline lookup yields CDR1 MDHEN and CDR2 SYDVKM. Here immunoSEQ multiplex PCR was the method, and the copy in TCRdb shows in-frame clones only, minus some. The sample consists of under 300,000 clones, over 80% of them appearing once. The chain is built from TRBV28 and TRBJ2-1; perhaps TRBD1 as D (6 bases). Sequencing used PBMCs or T cells enriched from blood (not recorded which). The TCR comes from a woman younger than 35 who had recovered from COVID-19. CDR3 loop: CASSPGQSSYNEQFF. As DNA, the CDR3 is TGTGCCAGCAGCCCCGGACAGAGCTCCTACAATGAGCAGTTCTTC. Variable domain in full (rest from reference TRBV28 and TRBJ2-1): DVKVTQSSRYLVKRTGEKVFLECVQDMDHENMFWYRQDPGLGLRLIYFSYDVKMKEKGDIPEGYSVSREKKERFSLILESASTNQTSMYLCASSPGQSSYNEQFFGPGTRLTVL.